This T cell receptor beta chain was sequenced for a study of T cell responses to AZD1222 COVID-19 vaccine. Some clones are missing from TCRdb's copy, which holds only in-frame ones; the method was immunoSEQ multiplex PCR. The top ten clones hold 2.5% to 3.5% of a sample with around 130,000 clones, around 89% of them seen once. Study-wide findings and caveats: Repertoire sampling happened only post peak T cell response. Distributed over spike, vaccine-associated CD4 TCRs predominated at 160-218 and 743-854. It was only a handful of AZD1222 recipients who were seropositive at baseline. A mostly white British donor set with more females was recruited, and clonal diversity was possibly underestimated.

Germline assignment: CDR1 SQVTM and CDR2 ANQGSEA. The CDR3 covers 12 residues. Trimming at V came to 4 bases and at J to 5 bases, leaving 4 bases not matched to a gene. A word on this clone: Its target is unknown.

The sequence derives from an adult who received the AZD1222 COVID-19 vaccine. The rearrangement joins TRBV29-1 to TRBJ2-7; TRBD1 agrees at 8 bases. The sequencing used peripheral blood, collected 28 days after the second AZD1222 dose. The CDR3 region is CSVVEQGDEQYF. Written as DNA, the CDR3 is TGCAGCGTTGTCGAACAGGGGGACGAGCAGTACTTC.